This TCR beta chain was sequenced during a study of graft-versus-host responses after intestinal transplantation. Intraepithelial and lamina propria lymphocytes were released after the graft tissue was processed. The V gene's germline CDR1 is SNHLY and CDR2 FYNNEI. The J segment lost 2 bases and the V segment lost 5 bases, leaving 5 bases of the junction unmatched. CDR3 size: 15 residues. This table comes from immunoSEQ multiplex PCR, and its TCRdb copy is limited to in-frame clones, with some not included. This table has 15,000 to 20,000 clones, approximately 83% appearing once. This clone was detected a few times.

This clonotype originated in a human patient who received an intestinal transplant, so some T cells may come from the graft donor. The source was ileum tissue, collected about 19 months after intestinal transplantation. The J gene is TRBJ2-7, the V gene TRBV2; 11 bases are shared with TRBD1. As DNA, the CDR3 is TGTGCCAGCAGTAGGGGGGACAGGGGGACCTACGAGCAGTACTTC. Protein product: CASSRGDRGTYEQYF.